The 2 T cell receptor beta chains reported below all come from one sample, sequenced in a study of vaccination effects on CD4 cells after COVID-19. Libraries were prepared by immunoSEQ multiplex PCR; TCRdb keeps only in-frame clonotypes and omits some of them. The profile shows about 54,000 clones, roughly 70% of them singletons. Their antigens are not known. The ViraFEST assay expanded antigen-specific CD4+ T cells with viral peptide pools before sequencing. Between days 9 and 10 of culture, CD4+ T cells were separated out. Previously uninfected by SARS-CoV-2, the vaccine recipients also showed negative nucleocapsid antibodies. The source material was CD4+ T cells from PBMCs cultured with SARS-CoV-2 spike peptides, sampled before COVID-19 vaccination. The receptors come from a human donor who received a COVID-19 vaccine.

In its sample, this clone was seen a few times. The chain couples TRBV7-9 to TRBJ1-2; D uncertain. Germline values: CDR1 SEHNR, CDR2 FQNEAQ (reference sequence). This CDR3 is 14 amino acids long. V dropped 3 bases and J dropped 2 bases, with 10 bases sitting between them. The CDR3 loop is CASSFITANYGYTF. The DNA of the CDR3 is TGTGCCAGCAGCTTCATAACGGCCAACTATGGCTACACCTTC.

The genes are TRBV7-2 and TRBJ2-7; possibly TRBD1 or TRBD2 for D (5 bases each). The germline V gene encodes CDR1 SGHTA and CDR2 FQGNSA. The CDR3 is 13 amino acids. Trimming took off 4 bases at V and 5 bases at J, with 12 bases between the two ends. CDR3 amino acids: CASSSGPPNEQYF. CDR3 in DNA: TGTGCCAGCAGCTCGGGGCCCCCTAACGAGCAGTACTTC.